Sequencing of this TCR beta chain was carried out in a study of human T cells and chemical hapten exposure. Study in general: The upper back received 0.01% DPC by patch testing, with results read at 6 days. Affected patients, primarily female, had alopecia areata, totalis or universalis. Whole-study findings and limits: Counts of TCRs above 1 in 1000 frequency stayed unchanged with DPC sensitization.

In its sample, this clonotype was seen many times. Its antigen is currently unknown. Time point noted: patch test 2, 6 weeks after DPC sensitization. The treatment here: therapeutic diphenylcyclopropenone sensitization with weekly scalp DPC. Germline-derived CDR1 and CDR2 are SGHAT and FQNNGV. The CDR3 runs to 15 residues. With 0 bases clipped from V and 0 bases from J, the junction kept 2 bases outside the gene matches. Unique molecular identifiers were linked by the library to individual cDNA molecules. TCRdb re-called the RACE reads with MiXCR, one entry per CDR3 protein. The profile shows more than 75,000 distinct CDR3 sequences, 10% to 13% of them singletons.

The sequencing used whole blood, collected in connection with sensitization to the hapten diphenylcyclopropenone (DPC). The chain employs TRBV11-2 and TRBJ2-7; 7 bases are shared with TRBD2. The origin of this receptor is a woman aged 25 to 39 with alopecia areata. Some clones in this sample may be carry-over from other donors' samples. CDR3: CASSLEASGSYEQYF. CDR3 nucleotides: TGTGCCAGCAGCTTAGAGGCTAGCGGCTCCTACGAGCAGTACTTC.